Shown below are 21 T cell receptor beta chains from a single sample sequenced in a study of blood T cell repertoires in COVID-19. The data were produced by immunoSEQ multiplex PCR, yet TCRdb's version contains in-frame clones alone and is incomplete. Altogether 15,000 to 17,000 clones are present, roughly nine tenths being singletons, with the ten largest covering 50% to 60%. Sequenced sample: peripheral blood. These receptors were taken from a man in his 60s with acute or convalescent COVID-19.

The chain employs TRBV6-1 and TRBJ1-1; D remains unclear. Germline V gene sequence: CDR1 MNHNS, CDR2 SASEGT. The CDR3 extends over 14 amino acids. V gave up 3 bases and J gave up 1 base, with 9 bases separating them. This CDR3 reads CASSDGRSNTEAFF. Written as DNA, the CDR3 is TGTGCCAGCAGTGACGGCAGGTCGAACACTGAAGCTTTCTTT.

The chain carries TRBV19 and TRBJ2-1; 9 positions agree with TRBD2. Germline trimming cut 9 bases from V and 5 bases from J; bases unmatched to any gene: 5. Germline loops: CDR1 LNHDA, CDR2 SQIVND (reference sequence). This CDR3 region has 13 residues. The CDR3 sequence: CASGSGRNNEQFF. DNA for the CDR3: TGTGCCAGCGGCAGCGGGAGGAACAATGAGCAGTTCTTC.

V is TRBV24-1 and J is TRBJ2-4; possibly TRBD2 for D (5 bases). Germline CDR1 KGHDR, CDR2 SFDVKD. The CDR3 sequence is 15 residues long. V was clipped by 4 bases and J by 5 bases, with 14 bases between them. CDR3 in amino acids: CATSDRSTGENIQYF. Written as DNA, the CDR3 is TGTGCCACCAGTGACCGTAGTACCGGGGAAAACATTCAGTACTTC.

The CDR3 protein is CASSSRRENEQFF. The CDR3 DNA sequence: TGTGCCAGCAGCTCCCGGCGGGAAAATGAGCAGTTCTTC. V gene TRBV11-3 combines with J gene TRBJ2-1; a possible D gene is TRBD2 (6 bases). The CDR3 is 13 amino acids. Germline CDR1 SGHNT, CDR2 YENEEA. The V and J ends lost 4 bases and 7 bases respectively, with 11 bases between them.

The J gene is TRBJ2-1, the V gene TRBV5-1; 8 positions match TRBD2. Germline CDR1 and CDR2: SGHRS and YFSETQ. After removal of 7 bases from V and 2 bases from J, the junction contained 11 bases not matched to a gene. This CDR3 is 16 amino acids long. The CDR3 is CASSLAGTNTYNEQFF. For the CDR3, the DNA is TGCGCCAGCTCCTTAGCGGGGACGAATACCTACAATGAGCAGTTCTTC.

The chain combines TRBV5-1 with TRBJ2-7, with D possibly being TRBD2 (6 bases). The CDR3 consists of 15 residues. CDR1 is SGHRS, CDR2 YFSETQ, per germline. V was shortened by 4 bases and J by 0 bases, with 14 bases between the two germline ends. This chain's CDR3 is CASSLGTLSSYEQYF. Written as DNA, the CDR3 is TGCGCCAGCAGCCTCGGGACTCTTAGCTCCTACGAGCAGTACTTC.

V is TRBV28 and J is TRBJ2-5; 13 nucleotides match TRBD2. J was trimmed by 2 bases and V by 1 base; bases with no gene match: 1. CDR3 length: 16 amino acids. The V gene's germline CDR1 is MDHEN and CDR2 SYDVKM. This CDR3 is CASSLSTSGRQETQYF. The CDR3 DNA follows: TGTGCCAGCAGTTTATCGACTAGCGGGAGGCAAGAGACCCAGTACTTC.

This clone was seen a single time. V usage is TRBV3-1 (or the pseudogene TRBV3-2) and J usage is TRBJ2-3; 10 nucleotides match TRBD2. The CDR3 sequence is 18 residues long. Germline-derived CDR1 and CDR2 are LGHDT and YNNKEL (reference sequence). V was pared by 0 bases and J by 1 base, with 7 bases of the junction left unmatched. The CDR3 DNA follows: TGTGCCAGCAGCCAAGATCCCGGGCTAGCGGGGGGCACAGATACGCAGTATTTT. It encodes CASSQDPGLAGGTDTQYF.

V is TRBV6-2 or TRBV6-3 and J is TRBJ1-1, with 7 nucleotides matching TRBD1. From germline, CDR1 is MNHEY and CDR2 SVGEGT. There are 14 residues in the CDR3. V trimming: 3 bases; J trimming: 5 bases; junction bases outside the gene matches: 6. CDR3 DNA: TGTGCCAGCAGTTATTCACAGGGGCAGACTGAAGCTTTCTTT. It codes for CASSYSQGQTEAFF.

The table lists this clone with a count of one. The CDR3: CASSVTSGTPTDTQYF. CDR3 DNA sequence: TGTGCCAGCAGCGTAACTAGCGGGACTCCCACAGATACGCAGTATTTT. The chain combines TRBV9 with TRBJ2-3; 10 bases line up with TRBD2. Per germline, CDR1 SGDLS and CDR2 YYNGEE. The CDR3 spans 16 residues. With 1 base clipped from V and 2 bases from J, the junction kept 4 bases outside the gene matches.

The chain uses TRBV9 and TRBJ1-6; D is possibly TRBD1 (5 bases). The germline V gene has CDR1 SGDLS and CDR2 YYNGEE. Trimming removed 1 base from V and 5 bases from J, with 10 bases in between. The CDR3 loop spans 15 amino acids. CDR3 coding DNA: TGTGCCAGCAGCGTAAGCGGGGGTAATAATTCACCCCTCCACTTT. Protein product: CASSVSGGNNSPLHF.

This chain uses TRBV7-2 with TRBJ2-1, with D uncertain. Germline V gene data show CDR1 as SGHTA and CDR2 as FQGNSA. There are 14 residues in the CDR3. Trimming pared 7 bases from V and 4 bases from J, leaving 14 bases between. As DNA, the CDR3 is TGTGCCAGCAACGGTCAACTATCGTACAATGAGCAGTTCTTC. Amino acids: CASNGQLSYNEQFF.

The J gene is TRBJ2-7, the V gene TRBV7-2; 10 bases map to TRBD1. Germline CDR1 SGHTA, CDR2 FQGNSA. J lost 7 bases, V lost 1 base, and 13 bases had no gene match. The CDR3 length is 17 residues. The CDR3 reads CASSLGGRGQGMREQYF. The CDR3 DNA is TGTGCCAGCAGCTTAGGAGGGAGGGGACAGGGGATGAGGGAGCAGTACTTC.

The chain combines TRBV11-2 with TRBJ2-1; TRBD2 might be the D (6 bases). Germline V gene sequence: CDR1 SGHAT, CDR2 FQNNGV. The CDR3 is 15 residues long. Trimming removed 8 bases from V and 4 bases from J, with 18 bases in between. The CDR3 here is CASRESGLPYNEQFF. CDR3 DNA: TGTGCCAGCCGAGAATCGGGACTTCCTTACAATGAGCAGTTCTTC.

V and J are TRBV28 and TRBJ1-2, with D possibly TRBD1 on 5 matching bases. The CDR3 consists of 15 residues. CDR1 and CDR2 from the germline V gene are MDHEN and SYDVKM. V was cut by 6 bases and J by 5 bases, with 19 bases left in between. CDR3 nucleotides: TGTGCCAGCAGCCCCGTAGGTGGGGGAGGATATGGCTACACCTTC. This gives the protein CASSPVGGGGYGYTF.

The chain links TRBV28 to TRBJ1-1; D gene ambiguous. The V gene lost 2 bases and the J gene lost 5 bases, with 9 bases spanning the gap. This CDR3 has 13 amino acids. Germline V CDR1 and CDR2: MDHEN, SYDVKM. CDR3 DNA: TGTGCCAGCAGTTTACCCCCGAGGACTGAAGCTTTCTTT. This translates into CASSLPPRTEAFF.

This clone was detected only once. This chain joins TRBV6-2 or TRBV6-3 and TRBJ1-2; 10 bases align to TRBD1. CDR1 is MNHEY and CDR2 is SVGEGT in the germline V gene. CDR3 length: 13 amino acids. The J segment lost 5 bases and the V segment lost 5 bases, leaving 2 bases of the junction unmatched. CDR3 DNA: TGTGCCAGCAGTCGGGACAGGGGTTATGGCTACACCTTC. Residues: CASSRDRGYGYTF.

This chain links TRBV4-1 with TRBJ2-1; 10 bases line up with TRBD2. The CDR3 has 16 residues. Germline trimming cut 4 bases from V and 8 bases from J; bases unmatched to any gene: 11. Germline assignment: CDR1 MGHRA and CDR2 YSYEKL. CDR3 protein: CASSPEASGRIYEQFF. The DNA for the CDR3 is TGCGCCAGCAGCCCGGAGGCTAGCGGGAGAATATATGAGCAGTTCTTC.

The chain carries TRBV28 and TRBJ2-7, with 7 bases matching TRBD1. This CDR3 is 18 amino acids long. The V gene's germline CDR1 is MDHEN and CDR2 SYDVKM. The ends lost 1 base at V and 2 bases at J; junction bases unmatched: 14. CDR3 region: CASSLFALGQDQAYEQYF. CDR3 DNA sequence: TGTGCCAGCAGTTTATTTGCCCTTGGACAGGACCAGGCCTACGAGCAGTACTTC.

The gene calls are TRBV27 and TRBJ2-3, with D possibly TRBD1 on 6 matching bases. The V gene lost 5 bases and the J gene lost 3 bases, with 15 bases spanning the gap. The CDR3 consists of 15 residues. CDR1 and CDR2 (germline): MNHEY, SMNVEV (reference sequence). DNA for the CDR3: TGTGCCAGCAGTGTCGGGACATACGGGACAGATACGCAGTATTTT. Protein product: CASSVGTYGTDTQYF.

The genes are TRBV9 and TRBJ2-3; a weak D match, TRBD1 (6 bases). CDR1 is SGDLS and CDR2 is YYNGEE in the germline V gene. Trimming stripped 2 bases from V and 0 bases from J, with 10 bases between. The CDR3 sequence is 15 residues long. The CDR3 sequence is CASSVRTDSTDTQYF. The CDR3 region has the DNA TGTGCCAGCAGCGTCAGGACAGACAGCACAGATACGCAGTATTTT.